This TCR beta chain came from a study of blood T cell repertoires in COVID-19. Study-level information: COVID-19 samples, acute and convalescent, were from the United States, Italy and Spain. The cDNA or gDNA used as material had been derived from T cells, B-cell-depleted T cells, or PBMCs.

The germline V and J ends were trimmed by 4 bases and 1 base, with 13 bases remaining between them. In germline, CDR1 is MNHEY, CDR2 SVGAGI. This CDR3 has 15 residues. Original methodology: Reference gene primer amplification gave nucleated cell count estimates. Clones were read by immunoSEQ multiplex PCR, and TCRdb kept only the in-frame ones, dropping some. The D gene and trimming were derived from the DNA, and the V and J assignments and clone size from that table. The table has around 100,000 clones, approximately 90% seen once; the top ten hold 2.1%. The sample was peripheral blood. The sequence was obtained from a man aged 45 to 65 with active COVID-19. The chain is built from TRBV6-5 and TRBJ2-5, with D maybe TRBD2 (6 bases). The CDR3 protein is CASSSGAAFQETQYF. The DNA for the CDR3 is TGTGCCAGCAGTTCGGGAGCGGCCTTCCAAGAGACCCAGTACTTC.